The 13 T cell receptor beta chains given below trace back to one sample, sequenced in a study of CD4+ T cells in melanoma. The method was immunoSEQ multiplex PCR; TCRdb's version includes in-frame clones alone and lacks a portion of them. The table lists 20,000 to 25,000 clones, roughly 82% of them singletons. Sequencing was carried out using cells from a culture (not recorded whether cultured in vitro). The receptors here all came from a human donor with melanoma.

This clone is a singleton in its sample. The genes are TRBV10-3 and TRBJ1-3, with D hard to call. Germline CDR1 ENHRY, CDR2 SYGVKD. CDR3 length equals 11 residues. V lost 7 bases to trimming and J lost 8 bases, with 9 bases between them. The CDR3 nucleotides read TGTGCCATCAAGGCGGCGGACACCATATATTTT. Protein sequence: CAIKAADTIYF.

This chain links TRBV6-5 with TRBJ1-2; the match to TRBD1 covers 7 bases. The trim removed 6 bases at V and 8 bases at J, leaving 6 bases unmatched. This CDR3 has 12 amino acids. Per the germline V gene, CDR1 is MNHEY and CDR2 is SVGAGI. CDR3 protein: CASSRQGHGYTF. Written as DNA, the CDR3 is TGTGCCAGCAGCAGACAGGGCCACGGCTACACCTTC.

This sequence joins TRBV11-3 and TRBJ2-3, with 13 bases fitting TRBD2. This CDR3 is 16 amino acids long. Germline trimming cut 5 bases from V and 1 base from J; bases unmatched to any gene: 3. CDR1 is SGHNT and CDR2 is YENEEA in the germline V gene. This chain's CDR3 is CASSLLAGGGTDTQYF. For the CDR3, the DNA is TGTGCCAGCAGCCTACTAGCGGGGGGGGGCACAGATACGCAGTATTTT.

This clone came up a few times. V and J are TRBV5-4 and TRBJ2-3, with TRBD2 matching over 7 bases. V dropped 4 bases and J dropped 0; count of bases not matched to a gene: 5. The CDR3 is 15 residues long. The germline gives CDR1 SGHNT, CDR2 YYREEE (reference sequence). CDR3 sequence reads: CASSGRLASTDTQYF. CDR3 DNA: TGTGCCAGCAGCGGGCGACTAGCTAGCACAGATACGCAGTATTTT.

This clone was observed a single time. The chain recombines TRBV18 with TRBJ2-7; TRBD1 might be the D (6 bases). There are 11 residues in the CDR3. Germline V gene sequence: CDR1 KGHSH, CDR2 LQKENI. The V and J ends lost 6 bases and 6 bases respectively, with 9 bases between them. The CDR3 loop is CASSGQGEQYF. The CDR3 DNA is TGTGCCAGCTCGGGACAAGGCGAGCAGTACTTC.

This clone was detected only once. This rearrangement joins TRBV13 to TRBJ1-4, with no clear D. Germline CDR1 reads PRHDT; CDR2 reads FYEKMQ (reference sequence). The length of the CDR3 is 15 residues. Trimming stripped 3 bases from V and 8 bases from J, with 16 bases between. This CDR3 reads CASSLRTYSAEKLFF. As DNA, the CDR3 is TGTGCCAGCAGCTTGAGGACCTATTCAGCGGAAAAACTGTTTTTT.

The V call is TRBV9, the J call TRBJ2-2; possible D gene TRBD2, 5 bases. The CDR3 covers 16 residues. Trimming pared 3 bases from V and 6 bases from J, leaving 18 bases between. CDR1 and CDR2 (germline): SGDLS, YYNGEE. CDR3 in DNA: TGTGCCAGCAGCGATGGCCTTTCGGGGTACCCCGGGGAGCTGTTTTTT. This codes for CASSDGLSGYPGELFF. Drawing the rest from reference TRBV9 and TRBJ2-2, the complete variable domain is DSGVTQTPKHLITATGQRVTLRCSPRSGDLSVYWYQQSLDQGLQFLIQYYNGEERAKGNILERFSAQQFPDLHSELNLSSLELGDSALYFCASSDGLSGYPGELFFGEGSRLTVL.

This chain connects TRBV6-1 to TRBJ1-5; D uncertain. Germline V gives CDR1 MNHNS, CDR2 SASEGT. The CDR3 consists of 19 residues. The V gene lost 3 bases and the J gene lost 3 bases, with 24 bases spanning the gap. The CDR3 nucleotides read TGTGCCAGCAGTGATGTGGGTACGAGCCGGGGAGGGCCCAATCAGCCCCAGCATTTT. It yields the protein CASSDVGTSRGGPNQPQHF.

The chain couples TRBV19 to TRBJ1-4; D may be TRBD1 (5 bases). CDR1 is LNHDA, CDR2 SQIVND, per germline (reference sequence). The CDR3 spans 15 residues. Trimming took 6 bases from V and 4 from J, leaving 15 bases between them. CDR3 residues: CASSNPGRSNEKLFF. CDR3 coding DNA: TGTGCCAGTAGCAATCCGGGACGGAGTAATGAAAAACTGTTTTTT.

V and J are TRBV4-1 and TRBJ2-7; D perhaps matches TRBD2 (5 bases). The CDR3 has 16 residues. V lost 0 bases and J lost 0, with 12 bases in between. Germline V gene lookup returns CDR1 MGHRA and CDR2 YSYEKL. The CDR3 bases are TGCGCCAGCAGCCAAGAAGGAGGATTATTCTCCTACGAGCAGTACTTC. Its translation: CASSQEGGLFSYEQYF.

The chain has TRBV5-1 and TRBJ2-3; D is perhaps TRBD1 or TRBD2 (5 bases each). V was pared by 3 bases and J by 14 bases, with 19 bases between. The CDR3 loop spans 13 amino acids. CDR1 SGHRS and CDR2 YFSETQ come from the germline V gene. DNA for the CDR3: TGCGCCAGCAGCTCCGGGGACCCGCCGACCGGGTATTTT. It translates to CASSSGDPPTGYF.

This chain connects TRBV5-1 to TRBJ2-5; D is perhaps TRBD1 (5 bases). Between the trimmed V and J ends, which lost 0 bases and 1 base, there was a span of 7 bases. CDR3 size: 14 residues. Germline V gene data show CDR1 as SGHRS and CDR2 as YFSETQ. The CDR3 spells CASSLVDSQETQYF. The CDR3, as DNA: TGCGCCAGCAGCTTGGTTGACAGCCAAGAGACCCAGTACTTC.

This clone was recorded only once. V and J are TRBV18 and TRBJ1-1; 9 nucleotides line up with TRBD1. CDR3 size: 14 residues. Germline CDR1 reads KGHSH; CDR2 reads LQKENI. With 6 bases clipped from V and 5 bases from J, the junction kept 7 bases outside the gene matches. Here the CDR3 DNA reads TGTGCCAGCTCCCTGGACAGGGGCGGTACTGAAGCTTTCTTT. Translating gives CASSLDRGGTEAFF. The variable domain in full, with the rest retrieved from reference TRBV18 and TRBJ1-1, is NAGVMQNPRHLVRRRGQEARLRCSPMKGHSHVYWYRQLPEEGLKFMVYLQKENIIDESGMPKERFSAEFPKEGPSILRIQQVVRGDSAAYFCASSLDRGGTEAFFGQGTRLTVV.